These 30 T cell receptor beta chains were sequenced from one sample in a study of monozygotic twins with inflammatory bowel disease. After re-calling the 5' RACE reads, TCRdb lists one entry per CDR3 protein, DNA absent. The sample data list around 140,000 distinct CDR3 sequences. Specimen: blood. Every receptor here comes from a human donor with ulcerative colitis or Crohn's disease, or a healthy co-twin of an affected twin (not recorded which).

This chain uses TRBV5-1 with TRBJ2-1; as DNA is missing, the TRBD1 call by TCRdb cannot be tested. Germline V lookup: CDR1 SGHRS, CDR2 YFSETQ. The CDR3 covers 16 residues. CDR3: CASSLVPGGPYNEQFF. Combining the CDR3 with reference TRBV5-1 and TRBJ2-1 gives the whole variable domain KAGVTQTPRYLIKTRGQQVTLSCSPISGHRSVSWYQQTPGQGLQFLFEYFSETQRNKGNFPGRFSGRQFSNSRSEMNVSTLELGDSALYLCASSLVPGGPYNEQFFGPGTRLTVL.

The CDR3 protein is CASSSRTGMGEQFF. The J gene is TRBJ2-1, the V gene TRBV19; TCRdb gives TRBD1 as the D gene, but with no DNA this cannot be confirmed. Germline V lookup: CDR1 LNHDA, CDR2 SQIVND (reference sequence). The CDR3 loop spans 14 amino acids.

This chain joins TRBV6-2 or TRBV6-3 and TRBJ2-7; the TCRdb call, TRBD1, lacks DNA for checking. The CDR3 spans 14 residues. The germline V gene encodes CDR1 MNHEY and CDR2 SVGEGT. The CDR3 sequence: CASREQGAYYEQYF.

This chain uses TRBV25-1 with TRBJ1-1; TCRdb reports TRBD1, a call that lacks DNA to check it against. The germline CDR1 and CDR2 sequences are MGHDK and SYGVNS. This CDR3 has 14 amino acids. CDR3 in amino acids: CASRGQGANTEAFF.

The chain is built from TRBV5-1 and TRBJ1-6; TCRdb designates TRBD1, a call that cannot be tested without DNA. This CDR3 is 16 amino acids long. The germline V gene encodes CDR1 SGHRS and CDR2 YFSETQ. The CDR3 sequence is CASSLDTGLVNSPLHF. Full variable domain (rest looked up from reference TRBV5-1 and TRBJ1-6): KAGVTQTPRYLIKTRGQQVTLSCSPISGHRSVSWYQQTPGQGLQFLFEYFSETQRNKGNFPGRFSGRQFSNSRSEMNVSTLELGDSALYLCASSLDTGLVNSPLHFGNGTRLTVT.

V gene TRBV4-3 combines with J gene TRBJ1-2. The CDR3 runs to 14 residues. CDR1 and CDR2 from the germline V gene are LGHNA and YSLEER. This CDR3 is CASSQEQHFYGYTF.

The chain has TRBV20-1 and TRBJ2-2; with no DNA, the TCRdb D assignment of TRBD1 cannot be verified. The CDR3 totals 13 residues. CDR1 is DFQATT and CDR2 is SNEGSKA in the germline V gene (reference sequence). The CDR3 here is CSAGRGNTGELFF.

The chain is built from TRBV20-1 and TRBJ2-5. This CDR3 has 15 residues. Germline CDR1 and CDR2: DFQATT and SNEGSKA (reference sequence). CDR3 protein: CSAPDPASPQETQYF.

The V call is TRBV5-1, the J call TRBJ2-1; without DNA, the TCRdb call of TRBD1 cannot be checked. Germline V gene data show CDR1 as SGHRS and CDR2 as YFSETQ. This CDR3 has 16 amino acids. The CDR3 spells CASSLAGTGSYNEQFF.

The J gene is TRBJ2-1, the V gene TRBV5-4. Germline CDR1 is SGHNT and CDR2 is YYREEE (reference sequence). The CDR3 has 16 amino acids. The CDR3 spells CASSLGVDITYNEQFF.

The V call is TRBV20-1, the J call TRBJ2-7. Germline V gives CDR1 DFQATT, CDR2 SNEGSKA (reference sequence). The CDR3 runs 11 residues. The CDR3 is CSARETYEQYF.

The chain has TRBV20-1 and TRBJ1-6. Germline-derived CDR1 and CDR2 are DFQATT and SNEGSKA (reference sequence). This CDR3 is built from 17 residues. The CDR3 loop reads CSARDPEGRAFNSPLHF.

This chain uses TRBV20-1 with TRBJ1-2; TCRdb's D gene call, TRBD1, goes unchecked for lack of DNA. The germline gives CDR1 DFQATT, CDR2 SNEGSKA (reference sequence). The CDR3 loop spans 14 amino acids. This CDR3 reads CSARGTGQKGGYTF.

The rearrangement uses TRBV6-5 and TRBJ2-7. The CDR3 runs to 12 residues. Germline lookup yields CDR1 MNHEY and CDR2 SVGAGI. The CDR3 here is CASSKGPYEQYF.

The gene calls are TRBV19 and TRBJ2-5; without DNA, the TCRdb call of TRBD1 cannot be checked. This CDR3 region has 14 residues. The germline CDR1 and CDR2 sequences are LNHDA and SQIVND (reference sequence). The CDR3 reads CASSIGQGLETQYF.

The chain combines TRBV5-1 with TRBJ1-5. This CDR3 spans 13 amino acids. CDR1 is SGHRS, CDR2 YFSETQ, per germline. CDR3: CASSAEMDQPQHF.

This rearrangement joins TRBV7-3 to TRBJ1-3; TCRdb selects TRBD1, and the lack of DNA leaves this call unchecked. Germline CDR1 reads SGHTA; CDR2 reads FQGTGA. There are 16 residues in the CDR3. The CDR3 region is CASSLSGGMSGNTIYF.

The chain combines TRBV7-6 with TRBJ2-2; TCRdb reports TRBD1, a call that lacks DNA to check it against. Looked up from germline, CDR1 is SGHVS and CDR2 is FNYEAQ. The CDR3 length is 15 residues. CDR3 sequence reads: CASSWDRADTGELFF.

This chain uses TRBV11-2 with TRBJ2-3; TCRdb's D gene call, TRBD1, goes unchecked for lack of DNA. The length of the CDR3 is 18 residues. The germline CDR1 and CDR2 sequences are SGHAT and FQNNGV. CDR3 amino acids: CASKKGTGGTRGPDTQYF.

This chain uses TRBV6-5 with TRBJ2-1; TCRdb indicates TRBD1, and absent DNA this call remains unverified. The CDR3 has 12 residues. Germline values: CDR1 MNHEY, CDR2 SVGAGI. CDR3 protein: CASSKQGHEQFF.

The genes are TRBV11-1 and TRBJ2-3; TCRdb outputs TRBD2, but without DNA this stays unchecked. Germline V gene data show CDR1 as SGHAT and CDR2 as FQDESV (reference sequence). The CDR3 spans 19 residues. The CDR3 spells CASSLQIVASGARTDTQYF.

This sequence joins TRBV7-2 and TRBJ1-1; TCRdb proposes TRBD1, but this gene call is untestable without DNA. The CDR3 length is 14 residues. The germline V gene encodes CDR1 SGHTA and CDR2 FQGNSA. The CDR3 here is CASSRPGTGVEAFF.

The chain recombines TRBV20-1 with TRBJ1-5; TCRdb reports TRBD1, a call that lacks DNA to check it against. CDR3 length: 14 amino acids. CDR1 and CDR2 (germline): DFQATT, SNEGSKA (reference sequence). The chain's CDR3 is CSARGDLGNQPQHF.

The rearrangement links TRBV6-1 to TRBJ2-2; TCRdb outputs TRBD2, but without DNA this stays unchecked. CDR1 MNHNS and CDR2 SASEGT come from the germline V gene. There are 16 residues in the CDR3. The CDR3 region is CASSPAQTRNTGELFF.

This rearrangement joins TRBV20-1 to TRBJ2-3. Germline V lookup: CDR1 DFQATT, CDR2 SNEGSKA (reference sequence). CDR3 length: 12 amino acids. Here the CDR3 reads CSARISTDTQYF.

V is TRBV6-5 and J is TRBJ1-1; lacking DNA, the TRBD1 call made by TCRdb goes unchecked. The CDR3 is made up of 15 amino acids. CDR1 and CDR2 from the germline V gene are MNHEY and SVGAGI. The CDR3 protein is CASSYLGRGPTEAFF.

V usage is TRBV27 and J usage is TRBJ2-7; TCRdb returns TRBD1, unconfirmable since there is no DNA. The CDR3 has 15 amino acids. Germline V gives CDR1 MNHEY, CDR2 SMNVEV (reference sequence). The chain's CDR3 is CASTLTGGSSYEQYF.

V is TRBV29-1 and J is TRBJ2-1. The CDR3 runs to 11 residues. Germline lookup yields CDR1 SQVTM and CDR2 ANQGSEA. CDR3 protein: CSVVRNNEQFF.

The chain combines TRBV18 with TRBJ2-7. The CDR3 contains 13 residues. Germline lookup yields CDR1 KGHSH and CDR2 LQKENI. The CDR3 is CASSPLNSYEQYF.

The chain recombines TRBV20-1 with TRBJ1-1; the D call from TCRdb, TRBD1, cannot be confirmed without DNA. The germline V gene has CDR1 DFQATT and CDR2 SNEGSKA (reference sequence). The CDR3 has 18 amino acids. CDR3: CSARDPGTGARMNTEAFF.